This T cell receptor (beta chain) is drawn from a study of TIL therapy for anti-PD-1-resistant metastatic lung cancer. The time point is: pre-treatment sample, taken before nivolumab and TIL therapy. V lost 5 bases, J lost 0 bases, and 6 bases lay in between. The CDR3 loop spans 13 amino acids. Germline V gene data show CDR1 as LNHDA and CDR2 as SQIVND (reference sequence). This was the immunoSEQ v3 assay. Libraries were prepared by immunoSEQ multiplex PCR; TCRdb keeps only in-frame clonotypes and omits some of them. The repertoire holds about 21,000 clones, with about two thirds as singletons. Sequences were derived from blood, sampled at baseline. This receptor was obtained from a person aged 25 to 85 with non-small cell lung cancer. The gene calls are TRBV19 and TRBJ2-3; the D gene could be TRBD1 or TRBD2 (5 bases each). The CDR3 spells CASSGGSTDTQYF. CDR3 DNA sequence: TGTGCCAGTAGTGGGGGTAGCACAGATACGCAGTATTTT.